One and the same sample provided the 9 T cell receptor beta chains below, sequenced in a study of T cells in Graves' hyperthyroidism and ophthalmopathy. Amplification of TCR beta CDR3 regions was performed using RNA transcripts as template. Using the HTBI primer set, a first-round RT-PCR was run on the TCR CDR3. TCRdb processed the multiplex PCR reads anew with MiXCR; each CDR3 protein has one entry. The table lists about 590,000 distinct CDR3 sequences, around 14% of them singletons. Sequenced: blood. The receptors shown here come from a woman aged 18-30 years with Graves' ophthalmopathy.

This clonotype showed up many times. The V and J genes are TRBV30 and TRBJ1-6; 7 nucleotides agree with TRBD1. Germline lookup yields CDR1 GTSNPN and CDR2 SVGIG (reference sequence). Trimming took 4 bases from V and 10 from J; bases not matched to a gene: 7. The CDR3 extends over 13 amino acids. The CDR3 DNA is TGTGCCTGGACCCAGGGGGTAAGGTCACCCCTCCACTTT. Amino acids: CAWTQGVRSPLHF.

The table lists this clonotype with many counts. This chain links TRBV5-1 with TRBJ1-2; no definite D call. Germline V gene lookup returns CDR1 SGHRS and CDR2 YFSETQ. This CDR3 is 13 amino acids long. The V end lost 4 bases, the J end lost 2 bases, and 9 bases lay between the germline ends. Here the CDR3 DNA reads TGCGCCAGCAGCGAGGATGGAAACTATGGCTACACCTTC. Translating it yields CASSEDGNYGYTF.

The V call is TRBV29-1, the J call TRBJ2-3; 11 bases line up with TRBD2. Germline lookup yields CDR1 SQVTM and CDR2 ANQGSEA. The CDR3 is 16 amino acids. Trimming cost V 4 bases and J 0 bases; bases outside gene matches: 6. The CDR3 sequence is CSVGGASGRSTDTQYF. CDR3 coding DNA: TGCAGCGTTGGGGGGGCTAGCGGGAGGAGCACAGATACGCAGTATTTT.

Comment on this clonotype: A read error may explain this, as a much larger clone is one base away. The rearrangement joins TRBV2 to TRBJ2-7; 12 bases map to TRBD1. The CDR3 runs 17 residues. Germline-derived CDR1 and CDR2 are SNHLY and FYNNEI. Trimming cost V 8 bases and J 0 bases; bases outside gene matches: 11. CDR3 sequence reads: CASGTGTGGNFSYEQYF. As DNA, the CDR3 is TGTGCCAGCGGTACCGGGACAGGGGGCAATTTCTCCTACGAGCAGTACTTC.

This clonotype was observed many times. This chain joins TRBV20-1 and TRBJ2-1; D unclear. CDR1 DFQATT and CDR2 SNEGSKA come from the germline V gene (reference sequence). The CDR3 consists of 14 residues. Trimming cost V 4 bases and J 7 bases, with 17 bases left between them. CDR3 sequence: CSATSHVIMNEQFF. DNA for the CDR3: TGCAGTGCTACCAGTCACGTCATCATGAATGAGCAGTTCTTC.

The rearrangement uses TRBV12-3 or TRBV12-4 and TRBJ1-3; weak D call: TRBD1 (6 bases). This CDR3 comprises 14 residues. V was clipped by 5 bases and J by 4 bases, with 12 bases between them. The CDR3 sequence: CASSIDRRGNTIYF. As DNA, the CDR3 is TGTGCCAGCAGTATCGACAGGCGCGGAAACACCATATATTTT.

This chain connects TRBV4-1 to TRBJ2-1, with D maybe TRBD2 (5 bases). From germline, CDR1 is MGHRA and CDR2 YSYEKL. CDR3 length: 16 amino acids. Trimming shortened V by 0 bases and J by 3 bases, and 12 bases separated the two germline ends. Written as DNA, the CDR3 is TGCGCCAGCAGCCAAGATAGGGCGGAGGTCTACAATGAGCAGTTCTTC. This sequence encodes CASSQDRAEVYNEQFF.

CDR3 sequence (DNA): TGCAGTGCTAGAAACCGGGACAGGGCTCTCTACGAGCAGTACTTC. Translated, it gives CSARNRDRALYEQYF. The chain joins TRBV20-1 to TRBJ2-7; 9 positions agree with TRBD1. V was pared by 2 bases and J by 3 bases, with 8 bases of the junction left unmatched. This CDR3 has 15 residues. The germline gives CDR1 DFQATT, CDR2 SNEGSKA (reference sequence).

Ten or more counts support this clonotype. The gene calls are TRBV3-1 and TRBJ2-3; possibly TRBD1 for D (6 bases). This CDR3 region has 17 residues. CDR1 is LGHDT and CDR2 is YNNKEL in the germline V gene (reference sequence). The V end lost 0 bases, the J end lost 2 bases, and 15 bases lay between the germline ends. CDR3 in DNA: TGTGCCAGCAGCCAAGACTGGCAGGGGTCCCCCACAGATACGCAGTATTTT. Translated: CASSQDWQGSPTDTQYF.